A selection of T cell receptor beta chains follows, all from one sample in a study of CD8 T cells in ankylosing spondylitis. One entry per CDR3 protein, called by TCRdb with MiXCR from the 5' RACE reads. The table shows roughly 180,000 distinct CDR3 sequences, with roughly 11% occurring only once. Sequences were obtained from blood, either unsorted or a sorted T cell fraction (not recorded which). The receptors here all came from a male donor with ankylosing spondylitis or in good health (not recorded which). CDR3s include the opening cysteine and the closing phenylalanine or tryptophan. The order of the fields is clone size, V gene, D gene, J gene, CDR3 DNA, CDR3 protein. A D gene is named only where the DNA matches it firmly. Clone size is shown for a subset of rows, as once, few, many or a class of expanded clone.

clone_size: many
v_call: TRBV10-3
d_call: .
j_call: TRBJ1-1
cdr3_nt: TGTGCCATCAGTGGTGGGGATAACACTGAAGCTTTCTTT
cdr3_aa: CAISGGDNTEAFF

clone_size: many
v_call: TRBV6-2/TRBV6-3
d_call: .
j_call: TRBJ1-2
cdr3_nt: TGTGCCAGCAGGAAGGGGATCCGTCCTGAGGATGGCTACACCTTC
cdr3_aa: CASRKGIRPEDGYTF

clone_size: many
v_call: TRBV4-1
d_call: .
j_call: TRBJ2-1
cdr3_nt: TGCGCCAGCAGCCGAGACTCGGATTCCTACAATGAGCAGTTCTTC
cdr3_aa: CASSRDSDSYNEQFF

clone_size: .
v_call: TRBV11-2
d_call: TRBD1
j_call: TRBJ2-5
cdr3_nt: TGTGCCAGCAGCTCCTACCCGACGGGACAGTCCCCCCCGGAGACCCAGTACTTC
cdr3_aa: CASSSYPTGQSPPETQYF

clone_size: many
v_call: TRBV5-1
d_call: .
j_call: TRBJ2-2
cdr3_nt: TGCGCCAGCAGCTTGCAGGGATCTGTTGGCACCGGGGAGCTGTTTTTT
cdr3_aa: CASSLQGSVGTGELFF

clone_size: once
v_call: TRBV11-1
d_call: .
j_call: TRBJ2-7
cdr3_nt: TGTGCCAGCAGCTTAGCGGGGGTGGATTACGAGCAGTACTTC
cdr3_aa: CASSLAGVDYEQYF

clone_size: many
v_call: TRBV5-1
d_call: TRBD2
j_call: TRBJ2-7
cdr3_nt: TGCGCCAGCAGCTGGGGGACTAGCGGGAGCTACGAGCAGTACTTC
cdr3_aa: CASSWGTSGSYEQYF

clone_size: many
v_call: TRBV29-1
d_call: .
j_call: TRBJ1-1
cdr3_nt: TGCAGCGCGGGGGACACTGAAGCTTTCTTT
cdr3_aa: CSAGDTEAFF

clone_size: many
v_call: TRBV28
d_call: .
j_call: TRBJ2-3
cdr3_nt: TGTGCCAGCAGTTTAGCCCTGCACTCTGATACGCAGTATTTT
cdr3_aa: CASSLALHSDTQYF

clone_size: many
v_call: TRBV20-1
d_call: TRBD1
j_call: TRBJ2-1
cdr3_nt: TGCAGTGCTAGGAACTATCGAACAGGGGGCTCGGACAATGAGCAGTTCTTC
cdr3_aa: CSARNYRTGGSDNEQFF

clone_size: .
v_call: TRBV23-1
d_call: .
j_call: TRBJ2-7
cdr3_nt: TGCGCCGGCAGTCAATCCAATCGGCAGGAGACAAATTACGAGCAGTACTTC
cdr3_aa: CAGSQSNRQETNYEQYF

clone_size: few
v_call: TRBV4-3
d_call: .
j_call: TRBJ2-3
cdr3_nt: TGCGCCAGCAGCCAAGATATCGCAGGGGCAGATACGCAGTATTTT
cdr3_aa: CASSQDIAGADTQYF

clone_size: .
v_call: TRBV12-3/TRBV12-4
d_call: TRBD2
j_call: TRBJ2-3
cdr3_nt: TGTGCCAGCAGTCCGACCCTAGCGGGAGGCATTGATACGCAGTATTTT
cdr3_aa: CASSPTLAGGIDTQYF

clone_size: many
v_call: TRBV4-1
d_call: TRBD2
j_call: TRBJ2-1
cdr3_nt: TGCGCCAGCAGCCAACCCCGGTCTAGCGGGAGTTACAATGAGCAGTTCTTC
cdr3_aa: CASSQPRSSGSYNEQFF

clone_size: many
v_call: TRBV6-1
d_call: .
j_call: TRBJ1-1
cdr3_nt: TGTGCCAGCAGTCCTACCGACAGAACATGGAAGAACACTGAAGCTTTCTTT
cdr3_aa: CASSPTDRTWKNTEAFF

clone_size: .
v_call: TRBV2
d_call: .
j_call: TRBJ2-3
cdr3_nt: TGTGCCACCCGTCTCCTTTCCACAGATACGCAGTATTTT
cdr3_aa: CATRLLSTDTQYF